This record concerns one T cell receptor (beta chain) sequence. Its antigen remains unknown. The second PCR ran about 6 to 12 cycles with a sample-barcoded 5' primer and J-beta primers. TCRdb re-called the 5' RACE reads with MiXCR, one entry per CDR3 protein. The repertoire holds 1.8 million or so distinct CDR3 sequences, about two fifths seen once, with 23% in the top ten. This record belongs to a study of blood T cells in healthy people across ages. On the study more broadly: T cells yielded about one barcoded beta molecule per two cells through template switching.

Broader study findings: Both higher diversity and more naive CD4+ cells marked long-lived donors when set against aged donors.

The clonotype comes from a human donor in good health. Input material: blood.

The CDR3 region has the DNA TGTGCCATCAGTGAGTCAGTGCGGGACAGGGGATCCAAGGCGGAGGAGACCCAGTACTTC. Translation gives CAISESVRDRGSKAEETQYF. The V call is TRBV10-3, the J call TRBJ2-7; 10 bases match TRBD1. The J call may be mistaken, given a closer DNA end match to TRBJ2-5. The CDR3 runs 20 residues. The germline V gene has CDR1 ENHRY and CDR2 SYGVKD.